A selection of T cell receptor beta chains follows, all from one sample in a study of blood T cell repertoires in COVID-19. Here immunoSEQ multiplex PCR was the method, and the copy in TCRdb shows in-frame clones only, minus some. The sample has roughly 90,000 clones, around 85% seen once. Sample: peripheral blood. The receptors derive from a human donor in a cohort sampled during active COVID-19. Both conserved end residues are part of each CDR3. The D gene is left open where the match is weak. Expanded clones are given a class, and other clones once, few, many or no size at all.

>TRBD1|TRBV7-2|-|TRBJ1-2
CASSLNRGIYGYTF
TGTGCCAGCAGCTTAAACAGGGGAATCTATGGCTACACCTTC
>TRBD1|TRBV19|-|TRBJ1-2
CASSNPNRGLYGYTF
TGTGCCAGTAGTAATCCGAACAGGGGGCTGTACGGCTACACCTTC
>-|TRBV15|-|TRBJ2-7
CATSLQDSYEQYF
TGTGCCACCAGCCTTCAGGACTCTTACGAGCAGTACTTC
>TRBD1|TRBV30|-|TRBJ1-3
CAWGTGSGNTIYF
TGTGCCTGGGGGACAGGCTCTGGAAACACCATATATTTT
>TRBD1|TRBV7-2|-|TRBJ2-2
CASSPTGGNTGELFF
TGTGCCAGCAGCCCCACAGGGGGCAACACCGGGGAGCTGTTTTTT
>TRBD1|TRBV5-5|-|TRBJ2-6
CASSRTGGAKGANVLTF
TGTGCCAGCAGCCGGACAGGGGGCGCGAAAGGGGCCAACGTCCTGACTTTC
>-|TRBV24-1|-|TRBJ2-2
CATSDTSGANTGELFF
TGTGCCACCAGTGATACGTCGGGAGCGAACACCGGGGAGCTGTTTTTT
>-|TRBV29-1|once|TRBJ2-5
CSAIQETQYF
TGCAGCGCCATCCAAGAGACCCAGTACTTC
>TRBD2|TRBV27|-|TRBJ2-1
CASSPPPLAGGFNEQFF
TGTGCCAGCAGTCCGCCACCTCTAGCGGGAGGGTTCAATGAGCAGTTCTTC
>-|TRBV3-1/TRBV3-2|-|TRBJ1-6
CASSQGFPQGNSPLHF
TGTGCCAGCAGCCAAGGCTTTCCCCAGGGAAATTCACCCCTCCACTTT
>-|TRBV30|-|TRBJ1-5
CAWSVQGNQPQHF
TGTGCCTGGAGTGTACAGGGCAATCAGCCCCAGCATTTT
>TRBD2|TRBV24-1|-|TRBJ2-7
CATSAAGEREQYF
TGTGCCACCAGTGCAGCGGGAGAGAGGGAGCAGTACTTC
>TRBD1|TRBV9|-|TRBJ1-1
CASSGRQGGGHTEAFF
TGTGCCAGCAGCGGGAGACAGGGAGGAGGGCACACTGAAGCTTTCTTT
>TRBD1|TRBV7-2|-|TRBJ2-5
CASSSRRTGMKETQYF
TGTGCCAGCAGCTCGCGGAGGACAGGGATGAAAGAGACCCAGTACTTC
>TRBD2|TRBV3-1/TRBV3-2|-|TRBJ2-1
CASSQGTSGGAGFF
TGTGCCAGCAGCCAAGGGACTAGCGGGGGGGCTGGGTTCTTC
>TRBD1|TRBV10-3|-|TRBJ1-2
CAITQEQGARNYGYTF
TGTGCCATCACCCAGGAACAGGGGGCGCGAAACTATGGCTACACCTTC
>TRBD1|TRBV7-2|-|TRBJ2-5
CASSLKLGQGESGKYF
TGTGCCAGCAGCTTAAAGCTGGGACAGGGGGAGAGTGGGAAGTACTTC
>-|TRBV18|-|TRBJ2-2
CASSPATGQSTGELFF
TGTGCCAGCTCACCAGCAACAGGGCAGAGCACCGGGGAGCTGTTTTTT
>TRBD2|TRBV7-9|few|TRBJ2-7
CASSLAGGNEQYF
TGTGCCAGCAGCCTAGCGGGAGGTAACGAGCAGTACTTC
>-|TRBV29-1|-|TRBJ2-3
CSVESGTQYF
TGCAGCGTTGAATCGGGGACGCAGTATTTT
>-|TRBV6-5|-|TRBJ1-5
CASSTDSNQPQHF
TGTGCCAGCAGTACAGATAGCAATCAGCCCCAGCATTTT
>TRBD1|TRBV4-1|-|TRBJ2-3
CASSLRQGPQDTQYF
TGCGCCAGCAGCCTCAGACAGGGGCCTCAAGATACGCAGTATTTT
>TRBD1|TRBV19|-|TRBJ1-5
CASTTDREGGQPQHF
TGTGCCAGTACCACCGACAGGGAAGGCGGTCAGCCCCAGCATTTT
>TRBD2|TRBV10-3|-|TRBJ2-3
CAISVAGDTDTQYF
TGTGCCATCAGTGTAGCGGGAGACACAGATACGCAGTATTTT
>-|TRBV25-1|few|TRBJ2-7
CASSEMGRNEQYF
TGTGCCAGCAGTGAAATGGGCAGGAACGAGCAGTACTTC
>-|TRBV3-1/TRBV3-2|-|TRBJ2-1
CASSQRHYNEQFF
TGTGCCAGCAGCCAGCGGCACTACAATGAGCAGTTCTTC
>-|TRBV27|-|TRBJ1-3
CASSSTGATGNTIYF
TGTGCCAGCAGTTCTACAGGAGCGACTGGAAACACCATATATTTT
>TRBD1|TRBV24-1|-|TRBJ2-5
CATSETGGQETQYF
TGTGCCACCAGTGAGACAGGGGGGCAAGAGACCCAGTACTTC
>TRBD1|TRBV5-4|once|TRBJ2-1
CASSLGQGRGNEQFF
TGTGCCAGCAGCTTAGGACAGGGGCGTGGAAATGAGCAGTTCTTC
>-|TRBV5-1|-|TRBJ1-1
CASSLDRDDTEAFF
TGCGCCAGCAGCTTGGACAGGGATGACACTGAAGCTTTCTTT
>-|TRBV19|-|TRBJ1-5
CASSSRLTFSNQPQHF
TGTGCCAGTAGTAGCCGACTGACCTTTAGCAATCAGCCCCAGCATTTT
>-|TRBV12-3/TRBV12-4|-|TRBJ2-7
CASSFAGQTQYF
TGTGCCAGCAGTTTTGCCGGACAGACGCAGTACTTC
>TRBD2|TRBV7-9|-|TRBJ2-7
CASSSPGLAPGEQYF
TGTGCCAGCAGCTCGCCGGGACTAGCGCCGGGGGAGCAGTACTTC
>-|TRBV2|-|TRBJ2-2
CASSEQGNTGELFF
TGTGCCAGCAGTGAGCAGGGGAACACCGGGGAGCTGTTTTTT
>-|TRBV27|-|TRBJ2-7
CASSLLGEYEQYF
TGTGCCAGCAGTTTACTCGGGGAATACGAGCAGTACTTC
>-|TRBV4-2|few|TRBJ1-6
CASSQAQGDSPLHF
TGTGCCAGCAGCCAAGCACAGGGTGATTCACCCCTCCACTTT
>TRBD1|TRBV19|-|TRBJ2-2
CASSMGTGESGELFF
TGTGCCAGTAGTATGGGGACAGGGGAATCGGGGGAGCTGTTTTTT
>-|TRBV9|-|TRBJ2-7
CASSSRPGYEQYF
TGTGCCAGCAGCTCTAGGCCGGGCTACGAGCAGTACTTC
>-|TRBV28|-|TRBJ2-7
CASSFGPSANYEQYF
TGTGCCAGCAGTTTTGGGCCTAGCGCAAACTACGAGCAGTACTTC
>-|TRBV18|-|TRBJ1-6
CASSPQGTPLHF
TGTGCCAGCTCGCCGCAGGGTACACCCCTCCACTTT
>-|TRBV6-1|-|TRBJ1-5
CASSEVRGDNQPQHF
TGTGCCAGCAGTGAAGTTCGGGGAGACAATCAGCCCCAGCATTTT
>-|TRBV18|-|TRBJ1-3
CASSPDIAGNTIYF
TGTGCCAGCTCACCCGACATCGCTGGAAACACCATATATTTT